This T cell receptor beta chain was identified in a study of T cell responses to AZD1222 COVID-19 vaccine. Study-level findings and limits: Mostly white British, mostly female donors; authors suggested clonal diversity may be underestimated. Unmutated variant regions are reportedly targeted by nearly half of spike-specific TCRs.

Repertoires were generated with immunoSEQ multiplex PCR, while TCRdb's copy carries only in-frame clones and drops some. Of some 100,000 clones detected, around nine tenths appear once; the ten largest clones hold about 3%. Notes on this clone: As yet, its antigen is unknown.

The germline V gene encodes CDR1 MNHNY and CDR2 SVGAGI (reference sequence). The CDR3 has 14 amino acids. Trimming pared 2 bases from V and 4 bases from J, leaving 8 bases between. The genes are TRBV6-6 and TRBJ2-2; tentatively, D is TRBD1 or TRBD2 (5 bases each). The starting material was peripheral blood, obtained 28 days after the second AZD1222 dose. The sequence was collected from an adult who received the AZD1222 COVID-19 vaccine. CDR3 sequence: CASSYGGGTGELFF. In DNA form, the CDR3 reads TGTGCCAGCAGTTACGGGGGTGGCACCGGGGAGCTGTTTTTT.